Sequencing of this TCR beta chain was carried out in a study of T-cell memory formation after mild COVID-19. TCRdb itself ran the 5' RACE reads through MiXCR, one entry per CDR3 protein. The data hold roughly 110,000 distinct CDR3 sequences, with around 12% observed a single time. Whole-study results and caveats: Clones contracting over day 15 to 85 were CD4/CD8 balanced, with later expanders leaning CD4+.

CDR3 length: 15 residues. The germline V gene has CDR1 SGHTA and CDR2 FQGTGA. J lost 5 bases, V lost 6 bases, and 7 bases had no gene match. Remarks on this clonotype: Antigen unknown.

V and J are TRBV7-3 and TRBJ2-1; 10 positions match TRBD2. The sample was PBMCs or a T cell subset sorted from them (not recorded which). This TCR derives from an adult woman who had mild COVID-19 (a few samples of this study predate the infection). Cell type and time point are not known. CDR3 nucleotide sequence: TGTGCCAGCAGTCTCAGCGGGGGGGATCACAATGAGCAGTTCTTC. Protein: CASSLSGGDHNEQFF.